The rows below give T cell receptor beta chains drawn from one sample of a study of shared clonotypes between healthy human individuals. Data came from immunoSEQ multiplex PCR; TCRdb stores just in-frame clones and leaves some out. The sample gives roughly 2 million clones, 95% of which show up once; 0.13% is in the top ten. Sequenced: naive CD4+ T cells sorted from blood. The receptor set was obtained from a man aged 18-30 years in good health. CDR3s include the opening cysteine and the closing phenylalanine or tryptophan. The D gene is left open where the match is weak.

v_gene	d_gene	j_gene	CDR3aa
TRBV6-1	.	TRBJ2-5	CASGERQETQYF
TRBV6-5	.	TRBJ2-7	CASSYSRVGSSYEQYF
TRBV4-3	.	TRBJ2-3	CASSQGAYSTDTQYF
TRBV9	TRBD1	TRBJ2-3	CASSPTGVSTDTQYF
TRBV11-1	TRBD1	TRBJ2-3	CASSLMTGGLDTQYF
TRBV6-1	TRBD1	TRBJ1-6	CASSAGTGHLPSPLHF
TRBV7-2	.	TRBJ1-2	CASSSNTLGVGYGYTF
TRBV4-3	TRBD1	TRBJ2-7	CASSQGGQGAYEQYF
TRBV11-2	.	TRBJ1-6	CASSHSRAWDSPLHF
TRBV7-8	.	TRBJ1-5	CASSLAPVGSNQPQHF
TRBV30	TRBD1	TRBJ1-5	CAWSVQGAGNQPQHF
TRBV5-1	.	TRBJ2-3	CASSTTDTQYF
TRBV5-1	.	TRBJ1-2	CASSLVDRTNYGYTF
TRBV27	.	TRBJ2-3	CASSLIDRVGNTQYF
TRBV5-4	.	TRBJ1-6	CASSFRPGPKSNNSPLHF
TRBV6-5	TRBD1	TRBJ2-2	CATGDREHGELFF
TRBV5-4	TRBD1	TRBJ1-6	CASSPSQRDRVSNSPLHF
TRBV7-8	.	TRBJ2-5	CASSPHEETQYF
TRBV5-4	.	TRBJ2-1	CASSLAQYSYNEQFF
TRBV6-1	.	TRBJ2-5	CASSEGLTQYF
TRBV19	TRBD1	TRBJ1-5	CASRVTGQGSWPQHF
TRBV25-1	TRBD1	TRBJ2-3	CASRTGGTDTQYF
TRBV29-1	TRBD1	TRBJ2-1	CSVARQGNEQFF
TRBV5-8	TRBD1	TRBJ1-6	CASSLGQGSSPLHF
TRBV2	.	TRBJ1-2	CASTPWGSTNYGYTF
TRBV4-3	TRBD1	TRBJ1-5	CASSPGQSNQPQHF